The next 25 T cell receptor beta chains were all read from a single sample in a study of CD8 T cells in ankylosing spondylitis. MiXCR, run by TCRdb on the 5' RACE reads, gives a single entry per CDR3 protein. The sample includes roughly 130,000 distinct CDR3 sequences, approximately 9.2% seen only once; the top ten take roughly 8%. The sequencing sample was made of synovial fluid, either unsorted or a sorted T cell fraction (not recorded which). The source of these receptors is a male donor with ankylosing spondylitis.

Ten or more counts support this clonotype. The chain joins TRBV2 to TRBJ2-1, with 14 bases that match TRBD2. Germline V gene sequence: CDR1 SNHLY, CDR2 FYNNEI. This CDR3 contains 16 residues. V lost 6 bases and J lost 8; bases outside the gene matches: 9. The CDR3: CASSVGLAGELDEQFF. CDR3 in DNA: TGTGCCAGCAGCGTGGGACTAGCGGGAGAGTTAGATGAGCAGTTCTTC.

This clonotype was recorded many times. The V and J genes are TRBV5-1 and TRBJ1-2; D not certain. Germline loops: CDR1 SGHRS, CDR2 YFSETQ. V was trimmed by 0 bases and J by 9 bases, leaving 9 bases between them. CDR3 length equals 12 residues. Written as DNA, the CDR3 is TGCGCCAGCAGCTTGGGGGGTGTCAGCTACACCTTC. Its protein product is CASSLGGVSYTF.

This clonotype has only a few counts. The chain recombines TRBV27 with TRBJ1-5, with D hard to call. The CDR3 covers 13 residues. V dropped 8 bases and J dropped 0 bases, with 8 bases sitting between them. Germline assignment: CDR1 MNHEY and CDR2 SMNVEV (reference sequence). This CDR3 reads CASCRNSNQPQHF. For the CDR3, the DNA is TGTGCCAGCTGCCGGAATAGCAATCAGCCCCAGCATTTT.

This clonotype was seen at least ten times. CDR3 loop: CGISETQYF. The CDR3 DNA follows: TGCGGCATCAGTGAGACCCAGTACTTC. The chain employs TRBV20-1 and TRBJ2-5; D is undetermined. The CDR3 is made up of 9 amino acids. Germline V gene data show CDR1 as DFQATT and CDR2 as SNEGSKA (reference sequence).

The table lists this clonotype with many counts. This sequence joins TRBV15 and TRBJ1-4, with 8 bases matching TRBD1. Trimming took 1 base from V and 8 from J; bases not matched to a gene: 12. The CDR3 is 17 amino acids. Germline-derived CDR1 and CDR2 are LNHNV and YYDKDF (reference sequence). The CDR3 coding sequence is TGTGCCACCAGCAGAGTAGTTGGCGGACAGGGTCGGGAAAAACTGTTTTTT. Translation gives CATSRVVGGQGREKLFF.

This clonotype was found many times. The chain couples TRBV4-1 to TRBJ1-1; the match to TRBD1 covers 8 bases. The J segment lost 10 bases and the V segment lost 4 bases, leaving 8 bases of the junction unmatched. This CDR3 spans 13 amino acids. The germline V gene has CDR1 MGHRA and CDR2 YSYEKL. Written as DNA, the CDR3 is TGCGCCAGCAGCCTGCAAGGACAGGGTCGAGCTTTCTTT. It translates to CASSLQGQGRAFF.

This clonotype turned up a few times. The V call is TRBV28, the J call TRBJ1-4; no reliable D call. There are 11 residues in the CDR3. Trimming took 6 bases from V and 6 from J, leaving 5 bases between them. Per the germline V gene, CDR1 is MDHEN and CDR2 is SYDVKM. CDR3 nucleotide sequence: TGTGCCAGCAGCCCTCATGAAAAACTGTTTTTT. This translates into CASSPHEKLFF.

This clonotype occurred many times. V is TRBV20-1 and J is TRBJ1-4, with unresolved D. This CDR3 contains 12 residues. The V gene lost 7 bases and the J gene lost 3 bases, with 9 bases spanning the gap. Germline CDR1 reads DFQATT; CDR2 reads SNEGSKA (reference sequence). The CDR3 region has the DNA TGCAGTGTAGGAAAGCCTAATGAAAAACTGTTTTTT. Amino acids: CSVGKPNEKLFF.

This clonotype occurred a few times. CDR3 region: CASSTRARNCEQYF. The DNA for the CDR3 is TGTGCCAGCAGCACTAGGGCGAGGAATTGCGAGCAGTACTTC. The chain uses TRBV21-1 and TRBJ2-7; the D call in the table, TRBD2, was not verified against the DNA. TRBV21-1 is shown as a pseudogene. This CDR3 has 14 amino acids.

In its sample, this clonotype was seen many times. The genes are TRBV5-1 and TRBJ2-7; 7 bases are shared with TRBD1. Unmatched junction bases numbered 10, after V lost 4 bases and J lost 6 bases. The CDR3 sequence is 14 residues long. Germline CDR1 SGHRS, CDR2 YFSETQ. Written as DNA, the CDR3 is TGCGCCAGCAGCATCCGGGACAGAGTAGGCGAGCAGTACTTC. Protein: CASSIRDRVGEQYF.

The chain has TRBV20-1 and TRBJ1-1, with a tentative D call TRBD1 (6 bases). Germline V gene sequence: CDR1 DFQATT, CDR2 SNEGSKA (reference sequence). The CDR3 loop spans 14 amino acids. Trimming removed 0 bases at V and 2 bases at J, with 10 bases between. The CDR3 sequence: CSARDPGQNTEAFF. CDR3 DNA sequence: TGCAGTGCTAGAGATCCGGGACAAAACACTGAAGCTTTCTTT.

Ten or more counts support this clonotype. The chain joins TRBV28 to TRBJ2-7; no firm D call. With 3 bases removed from V and 6 bases from J, the gap between germline ends came to 9 bases. CDR1 is MDHEN, CDR2 SYDVKM, per germline. This CDR3 has 12 residues. In DNA, the CDR3 is TGTGCCAGCAGTTTGTGGTGGGGCGAGCAGTACTTC. It translates to CASSLWWGEQYF.

This clonotype was recorded many times. V gene TRBV28 combines with J gene TRBJ1-5; 8 bases are a match to TRBD1. Per germline, CDR1 MDHEN and CDR2 SYDVKM. This CDR3 contains 14 residues. Germline trimming cut 6 bases from V and 6 bases from J; bases unmatched to any gene: 7. CDR3 sequence: CASRRAGGTQPQHF. The CDR3 nucleotides read TGTGCCAGCAGAAGAGCAGGGGGCACTCAGCCCCAGCATTTT.

This chain joins TRBV7-2 and TRBJ2-6, with TRBD1 identical over 10 bases. The CDR3 runs 17 residues. V shed 4 bases, J shed 2 bases, and the junction held 5 bases outside the gene matches. Germline loops: CDR1 SGHTA, CDR2 FQGNSA. CDR3 residues: CASSSTGGSPGANVLTF. In DNA form, the CDR3 reads TGTGCCAGCAGCTCGACAGGGGGCTCACCTGGGGCCAACGTCCTGACTTTC.

The rearrangement uses TRBV18 and TRBJ2-1; D gene ambiguous. Trimming cost V 5 bases and J 8 bases, with 7 bases left between them. The length of the CDR3 is 11 residues. Per the germline V gene, CDR1 is KGHSH and CDR2 is LQKENI. The CDR3 sequence is CASSDRDEQFF. The CDR3 bases are TGTGCCAGCTCAGATAGGGATGAGCAGTTCTTC.

This clonotype was observed at least ten times. The V gene is TRBV20-1, the J gene TRBJ2-5; 14 nucleotides agree with TRBD2. Trimming took 4 bases from V and 4 from J; bases not matched to a gene: 8. From germline, CDR1 is DFQATT and CDR2 SNEGSKA (reference sequence). The CDR3 sequence is 16 residues long. The chain's CDR3 is CSAIGTSGGIGETQYF. Here the CDR3 DNA reads TGCAGTGCTATCGGGACTAGCGGGGGTATTGGAGAGACCCAGTACTTC.

This clonotype was observed many times. The chain recombines TRBV28 with TRBJ1-1; D not resolved. The V end lost 3 bases, the J end lost 3 bases, and 14 bases lay between the germline ends. The CDR3 consists of 15 residues. Germline V gene lookup returns CDR1 MDHEN and CDR2 SYDVKM. CDR3 amino acids: CASSFAGRLDTEAFF. As DNA, the CDR3 is TGTGCCAGCAGTTTCGCAGGCAGGCTGGACACTGAAGCTTTCTTT.

In its sample, this clonotype was seen many times. The chain uses TRBV27 and TRBJ2-7, with D possibly being TRBD2 (6 bases). The CDR3 is made up of 14 amino acids. The germline V gene encodes CDR1 MNHEY and CDR2 SMNVEV (reference sequence). V lost 4 bases to trimming and J lost 2 bases, with 12 bases between them. The CDR3 DNA sequence: TGTGCCAGCAGTTCGGGGCGCGGGACCTACGAGCAGTACTTC. Amino acid sequence: CASSSGRGTYEQYF.

This clonotype was observed a handful of times. The CDR3 spells CASSPPGTSDTDTQYF. DNA for the CDR3: TGTGCCAGCTCACCTCCCGGGACTAGCGATACAGATACGCAGTATTTT. The chain links TRBV18 to TRBJ2-3, with 10 bases that match TRBD2. CDR1 is KGHSH, CDR2 LQKENI, per germline. The CDR3 is 16 amino acids. V was pared by 3 bases and J by 3 bases, with 6 bases of the junction left unmatched.

CDR3 coding DNA: TGTGCCGGGAGCTCCTACAATGAGCAGTTCTTC. Translation gives CAGSSYNEQFF. The chain carries TRBV2 and TRBJ2-1, with a weak D call TRBD2 (5 bases). Germline V gene lookup returns CDR1 SNHLY and CDR2 FYNNEI. The V end was cut by 11 bases, the J end by 0 bases, with 5 bases between. The CDR3 contains 11 residues.

This clonotype was observed many times. The chain employs TRBV7-2 and TRBJ1-2; D gene uncertain. Trimming left V 2 bases short and J 6 bases short, with 7 bases between. Germline V gives CDR1 SGHTA, CDR2 FQGNSA. The CDR3 runs to 12 residues. The CDR3 DNA reads as TGTGCCAGCAGCTTAAACAGAGATGGCTACACCTTC. Translating it yields CASSLNRDGYTF.

This clonotype was observed many times. The J gene is TRBJ1-4, the V gene TRBV25-1, with 10 bases identical to TRBD1. This CDR3 is built from 14 residues. The germline V gene has CDR1 MGHDK and CDR2 SYGVNS. V was clipped by 3 bases and J by 8 bases; unmatched bases: 3. CDR3 loop: CASSEGQGIEKLFF. The CDR3 DNA sequence: TGTGCCAGCAGTGAGGGACAGGGGATCGAAAAACTGTTTTTT.

V usage is TRBV20-1 and J usage is TRBJ2-1; TRBD1 is a possible D gene (6 bases). The CDR3 is 11 residues long. Germline V gene sequence: CDR1 DFQATT, CDR2 SNEGSKA (reference sequence). The chain's CDR3 is CTGTIRNEQFF. The CDR3 DNA follows: TGCACAGGGACAATCCGCAATGAGCAGTTCTTC.

The sample holds a few counts of this clonotype. The gene calls are TRBV29-1 and TRBJ1-1; D might be TRBD1 (5 bases). CDR1 is SQVTM and CDR2 is ANQGSEA in the germline V gene. Trimming pared 7 bases from V and 4 bases from J, leaving 16 bases between. The CDR3 covers 13 residues. The DNA for the CDR3 is TGCAGCGCCCGAGGGGCGCAGAGCACTGAAGCTTTCTTT. It is translated as CSARGAQSTEAFF.

V and J are TRBV20-1 and TRBJ2-7; TRBD2 matches at 7 bases. The CDR3 contains 15 residues. CDR1 and CDR2 from the germline V gene are DFQATT and SNEGSKA (reference sequence). After removal of 5 bases from V and 0 bases from J, the junction contained 10 bases not matched to a gene. CDR3 nucleotides: TGCAGTGCTGGACTTCTAGCGGCCAGCTCCTACGAGCAGTACTTC. Translation: CSAGLLAASSYEQYF.